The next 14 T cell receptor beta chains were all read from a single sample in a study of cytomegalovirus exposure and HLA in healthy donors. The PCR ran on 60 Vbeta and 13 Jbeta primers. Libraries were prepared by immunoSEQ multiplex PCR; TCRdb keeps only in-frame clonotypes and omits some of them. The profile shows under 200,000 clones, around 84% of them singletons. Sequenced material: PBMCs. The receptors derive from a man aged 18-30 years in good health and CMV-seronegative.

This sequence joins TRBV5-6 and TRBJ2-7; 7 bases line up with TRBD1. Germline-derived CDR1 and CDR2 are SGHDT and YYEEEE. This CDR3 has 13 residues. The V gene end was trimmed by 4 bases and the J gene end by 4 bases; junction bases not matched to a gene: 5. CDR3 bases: TGTGCCAGCAGCCCCTACAGGGGATACGAGCAGTACTTC. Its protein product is CASSPYRGYEQYF.

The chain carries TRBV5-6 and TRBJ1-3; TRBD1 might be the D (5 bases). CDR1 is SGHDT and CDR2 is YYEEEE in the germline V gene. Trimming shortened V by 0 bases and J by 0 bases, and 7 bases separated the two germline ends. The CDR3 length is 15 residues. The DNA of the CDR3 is TGTGCCAGCAGCTTGGCGGGGGGCTCTGGAAACACCATATATTTT. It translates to CASSLAGGSGNTIYF.

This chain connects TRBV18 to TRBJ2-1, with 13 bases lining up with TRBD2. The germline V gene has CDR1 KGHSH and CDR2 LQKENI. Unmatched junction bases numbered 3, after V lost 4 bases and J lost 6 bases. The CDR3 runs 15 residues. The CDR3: CASSQGTSGINEQFF. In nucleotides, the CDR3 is TGTGCCAGCTCACAAGGGACTAGCGGGATCAATGAGCAGTTCTTC.

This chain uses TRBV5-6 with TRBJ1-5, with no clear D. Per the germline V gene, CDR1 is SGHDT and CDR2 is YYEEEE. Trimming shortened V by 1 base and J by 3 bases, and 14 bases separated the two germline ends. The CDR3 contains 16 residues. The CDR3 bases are TGTGCCAGCAGCTTGCGAGGTCATCATACCAATCAGCCCCAGCATTTT. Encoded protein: CASSLRGHHTNQPQHF.

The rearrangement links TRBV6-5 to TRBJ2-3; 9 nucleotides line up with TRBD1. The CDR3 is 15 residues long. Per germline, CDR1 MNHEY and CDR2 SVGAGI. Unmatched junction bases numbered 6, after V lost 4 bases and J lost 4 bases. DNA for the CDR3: TGTGCCAGCAGTTGGACAGGGGAAGGGGCAGATACGCAGTATTTT. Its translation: CASSWTGEGADTQYF.

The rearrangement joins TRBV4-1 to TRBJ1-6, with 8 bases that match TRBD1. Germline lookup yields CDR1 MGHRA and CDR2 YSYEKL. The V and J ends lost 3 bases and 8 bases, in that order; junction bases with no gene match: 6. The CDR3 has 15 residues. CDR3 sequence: CASSQADRDDSPLHF. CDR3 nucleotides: TGCGCCAGCAGCCAGGCGGACAGGGATGATTCACCCCTCCACTTT.

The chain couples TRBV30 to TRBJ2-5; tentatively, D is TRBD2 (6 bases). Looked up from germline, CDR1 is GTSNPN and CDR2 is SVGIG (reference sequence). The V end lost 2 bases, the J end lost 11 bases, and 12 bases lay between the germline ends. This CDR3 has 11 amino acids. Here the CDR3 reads CAWSPGDGQYF. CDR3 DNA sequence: TGTGCCTGGAGTCCGGGGGACGGACAGTACTTC. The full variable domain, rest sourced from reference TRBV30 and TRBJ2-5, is SQTIHQWPATLVQPVGSPLSLECTVEGTSNPNLYWYRQAAGRGLQLLFYSVGIGQISSEVPQNLSASRPQDRQFILSSKKLLLSDSGFYLCAWSPGDGQYFGPGTRLLVL.

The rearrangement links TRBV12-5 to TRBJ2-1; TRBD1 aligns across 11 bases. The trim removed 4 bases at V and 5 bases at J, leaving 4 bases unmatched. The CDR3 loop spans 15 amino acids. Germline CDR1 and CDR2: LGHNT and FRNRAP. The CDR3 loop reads CASGSGTGGDNEQFF. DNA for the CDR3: TGTGCTAGTGGTTCCGGGACAGGGGGGGACAATGAGCAGTTCTTC.

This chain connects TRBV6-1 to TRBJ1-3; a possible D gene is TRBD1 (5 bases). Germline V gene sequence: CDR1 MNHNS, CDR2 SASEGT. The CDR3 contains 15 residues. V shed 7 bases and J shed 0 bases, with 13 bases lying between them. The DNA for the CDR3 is TGTGCCAGCACTCCCGGACATCACTCTGGAAACACCATATATTTT. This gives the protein CASTPGHHSGNTIYF.

The CDR3 DNA sequence: TGTGCCAGCAGCCGGGACAGGGGCACAGATACGCAGTATTTT. Its protein is CASSRDRGTDTQYF. The chain has TRBV28 and TRBJ2-3; 9 nucleotides align to TRBD1. With 6 bases clipped from V and 1 base from J, the junction kept 2 bases outside the gene matches. The CDR3 runs 14 residues. Germline CDR1 and CDR2: MDHEN and SYDVKM.

CDR3 bases: TGCAGCGTTTTTGCGGGAGAATCCTACGAGCAGTACTTC. It codes for CSVFAGESYEQYF. The V and J genes are TRBV29-1 and TRBJ2-7; 7 bases map to TRBD2. CDR3 size: 13 residues. CDR1 is SQVTM and CDR2 is ANQGSEA in the germline V gene. The V and J ends lost 5 bases and 1 base, in that order; junction bases with no gene match: 5.

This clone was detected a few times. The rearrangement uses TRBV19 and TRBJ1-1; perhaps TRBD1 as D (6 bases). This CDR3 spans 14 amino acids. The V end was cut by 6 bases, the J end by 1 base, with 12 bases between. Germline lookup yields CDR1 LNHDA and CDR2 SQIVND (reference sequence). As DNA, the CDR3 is TGTGCCAGTAGGAGGACAGCCGCGAACACTGAAGCTTTCTTT. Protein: CASRRTAANTEAFF.

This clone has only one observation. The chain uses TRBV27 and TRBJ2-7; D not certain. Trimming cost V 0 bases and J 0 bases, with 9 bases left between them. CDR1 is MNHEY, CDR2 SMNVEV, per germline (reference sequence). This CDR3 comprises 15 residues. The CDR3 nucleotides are TGTGCCAGCAGTTTATCGGCAGCGAGCTCCTACGAGCAGTACTTC. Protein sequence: CASSLSAASSYEQYF.

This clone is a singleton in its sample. In nucleotides, the CDR3 is TGTGCCAGCAGTTTAAGACCGGGATACACTGAAGCTTTCTTT. Its protein product is CASSLRPGYTEAFF. V usage is TRBV28 and J usage is TRBJ1-1; D not certain. The CDR3 loop spans 14 amino acids. Germline V gives CDR1 MDHEN, CDR2 SYDVKM. V lost 2 bases, J lost 3 bases, and 10 bases lay in between.